This TCR beta chain came from a study of blood T cell repertoires in COVID-19. Study information: The study drew acute and convalescent COVID-19 samples from the United States, Italy and Spain. The analysed material was cDNA or gDNA that came from T cells, B-cell-depleted T cells, or PBMCs.

Produced via immunoSEQ multiplex PCR; TCRdb's table is partial and in-frame only. The repertoire holds 250,000 to 300,000 clones, with 80% to 90% as singletons. Sequenced input: peripheral blood. The source of this sequence is a man aged 25-45 years with active or convalescent COVID-19.

CDR3 DNA: TGTGCCAGTAGTATAGGGGCTATGAACACTGAAGCTTTCTTT. This sequence encodes CASSIGAMNTEAFF. This chain connects TRBV19 to TRBJ1-1, with D hard to call. CDR3 length: 14 amino acids. Trimming pared 1 base from V and 0 bases from J, leaving 6 bases between. CDR1 is LNHDA and CDR2 is SQIVND in the germline V gene (reference sequence).